These 20 T cell receptor beta chains were all obtained from the same sample, sequenced in a study of cytomegalovirus exposure and HLA in healthy donors. The PCR was carried out with 60 Vbeta primers and 13 Jbeta primers. Produced via immunoSEQ multiplex PCR; TCRdb's table is partial and in-frame only. Seen here are some 77,000 clones, about 80% observed once, and the top ten hold 32%. The specimen sequenced was PBMCs. Source of these receptors: a man aged 45-65 years in good health and CMV-seropositive.

This clone appeared once. The rearrangement joins TRBV2 to TRBJ1-4; tentatively, D is TRBD1 (5 bases). Trimming removed 11 bases from V and 7 bases from J, with 23 bases in between. Germline lookup yields CDR1 SNHLY and CDR2 FYNNEI. The CDR3 sequence is 15 residues long. CDR3 nucleotides: TGTGCCTGCTGGTTGGACACCTACGGAAGTGAAAAACTGTTTTTT. It is translated as CACWLDTYGSEKLFF.

This clone was detected only a few times. The chain links TRBV10-3 to TRBJ2-1, with 8 bases aligning to TRBD2. V lost 4 bases, J lost 7 bases, and 12 bases stayed unmatched. This CDR3 is 16 amino acids long. The germline V gene has CDR1 ENHRY and CDR2 SYGVKD. In DNA form, the CDR3 reads TGTGCCATCAGTGGGCGTGGACTAGCTGAGAGGAATGAGCAGTTCTTC. Its protein product is CAISGRGLAERNEQFF.

This chain connects TRBV5-4 to TRBJ2-2; 9 bases are a match to TRBD1. The germline gives CDR1 SGHNT, CDR2 YYREEE (reference sequence). The CDR3 sequence is 16 residues long. V dropped 4 bases and J dropped 8; count of bases not matched to a gene: 12. The CDR3 loop reads CASSNHPGQGSGELFF. The DNA for the CDR3 is TGTGCCAGCAGCAACCATCCGGGACAGGGTTCGGGGGAGCTGTTTTTT.

The rearrangement links TRBV7-9 to TRBJ2-1; TRBD2 aligns across 8 bases. The CDR3 extends over 15 amino acids. CDR1 is SEHNR, CDR2 FQNEAQ, per germline (reference sequence). Trimming removed 4 bases from V and 3 bases from J; junction bases left unmatched: 5. CDR3 sequence: CASSSDSGIYNEQFF. In DNA, the CDR3 is TGTGCCAGCAGCTCCGATAGCGGGATCTACAATGAGCAGTTCTTC.

The chain carries TRBV30 and TRBJ2-3, with a possible D match to TRBD1 (7 bases). This CDR3 comprises 15 residues. CDR1 is GTSNPN, CDR2 SVGIG, per germline (reference sequence). Between the trimmed V and J ends, which lost 7 bases and 3 bases, there was a span of 20 bases. CDR3 amino acids: CAYTGDSQGTDTQYF. The DNA of the CDR3 is TGTGCCTACACAGGGGACTCCCAGGGGACAGATACGCAGTATTTT.

This sequence joins TRBV6-1 and TRBJ1-1; perhaps TRBD1 as D (5 bases). The CDR3 consists of 15 residues. V lost 5 bases, J lost 3 bases, and 16 bases lay in between. CDR1 MNHNS and CDR2 SASEGT come from the germline V gene. For the CDR3, the DNA is TGTGCCAGCAGTCCAGGGTTGAAGGAGTACACTGAAGCTTTCTTT. Amino acids: CASSPGLKEYTEAFF.

The rearrangement joins TRBV7-9 to TRBJ2-2; 8 bases are shared with TRBD1. CDR1 is SEHNR, CDR2 FQNEAQ, per germline (reference sequence). This CDR3 is 13 amino acids long. V dropped 11 bases and J dropped 4; count of bases not matched to a gene: 6. The CDR3 reads CADQGAVTGELFF. The DNA of the CDR3 is TGTGCCGACCAGGGGGCAGTCACCGGGGAGCTGTTTTTT.

This clone was seen a handful of times. The chain has TRBV5-4 and TRBJ2-5; possibly TRBD1 for D (6 bases). The germline gives CDR1 SGHNT, CDR2 YYREEE (reference sequence). The V end lost 5 bases, the J end lost 4 bases, and 12 bases lay between the germline ends. The CDR3 has 13 amino acids. As DNA, the CDR3 is TGTGCCAGCAGTTCCTCAGGGGTAGAGACCCAGTACTTC. Protein: CASSSSGVETQYF. The whole variable domain, filled in from reference TRBV5-4 and TRBJ2-5, reads ETGVTQSPTHLIKTRGQQVTLRCSSQSGHNTVSWYQQALGQGPQFIFQYYREEENGRGNFPPRFSGLQFPNYSSELNVNALELDDSALYLCASSSSGVETQYFGPGTRLLVL.

The genes are TRBV13 and TRBJ2-1, with TRBD2 identical over 11 bases. CDR3 length: 14 amino acids. Trimming took 2 bases from V and 7 from J; bases not matched to a gene: 1. CDR1 and CDR2 (germline): PRHDT, FYEKMQ (reference sequence). CDR3 sequence (DNA): TGTGCCAGCAGCTTACTAGCGGGAGGTAATGAGCAGTTCTTC. Residues: CASSLLAGGNEQFF.

V and J are TRBV23-1 and TRBJ2-5; 9 bases match TRBD1. TRBV23-1 has ORF status, its function being uncertain. This CDR3 is built from 19 residues. V trimming: 2 bases; J trimming: 5 bases; junction bases outside the gene matches: 18. The CDR3 region has the DNA TGCGCCAGCAGTCAAAAAGTCGCTTACCTCCGGGACAGGGAGGAGACCCAGTACTTC. Amino acids: CASSQKVAYLRDREETQYF.

A few counts support this clone. V gene TRBV7-9 combines with J gene TRBJ1-1; D not resolved. Trimming took 3 bases from V and 4 from J, leaving 6 bases between them. Germline CDR1 reads SEHNR; CDR2 reads FQNEAQ (reference sequence). The CDR3 contains 12 residues. CDR3 in amino acids: CASSLTRTEAFF. The CDR3 region has the DNA TGTGCCAGCAGCTTGACACGCACTGAAGCTTTCTTT.

This clone was recorded only once. One junction end disagrees with the germline gene, perhaps due to a read error. This chain connects TRBV28 to TRBJ1-5; D unclear. CDR3 length: 14 residues. Looked up from germline, CDR1 is MDHEN and CDR2 is SYDVKM. As DNA, the CDR3 is TGTGCCGGCAGTTTAAAGGAGGTGAATCAGCCCCAGCATTTT. Amino acids: CAGSLKEVNQPQHF.

This clone was recorded only once. The chain has TRBV19 and TRBJ2-3, with 8 bases fitting TRBD2. Germline CDR1 and CDR2: LNHDA and SQIVND (reference sequence). The CDR3 spans 16 residues. V shed 4 bases, J shed 3 bases, and the junction held 9 bases outside the gene matches. CDR3: CASSSAGTRGTDTQYF. CDR3 nucleotide sequence: TGTGCCAGTAGTAGTGCCGGGACTAGGGGAACAGATACGCAGTATTTT.

The chain carries TRBV25-1 and TRBJ1-2, with D possibly matching TRBD1 (5 bases). With 8 bases removed from V and 7 bases from J, the gap between germline ends came to 17 bases. CDR1 MGHDK and CDR2 SYGVNS come from the germline V gene. The CDR3 length is 13 residues. The CDR3 DNA reads as TGTGCCAGCCTTGGGGTCAGGGCTTCTGGCTACACCTTC. This codes for CASLGVRASGYTF.

The CDR3 DNA reads TGTGCCAGCAGCTTATCGGGAGGCAGAATGAACACTGAAGCTTTCTTT. Encoded protein: CASSLSGGRMNTEAFF. The gene calls are TRBV11-2 and TRBJ1-1; D unclear. The CDR3 consists of 16 residues. The V end was cut by 2 bases, the J end by 0 bases, with 13 bases between. The germline gives CDR1 SGHAT, CDR2 FQNNGV.

The chain carries TRBV7-2 and TRBJ1-5; no definite D call. CDR3 length: 18 residues. V lost 5 bases to trimming and J lost 1 base, with 21 bases between them. CDR1 is SGHTA and CDR2 is FQGNSA in the germline V gene. Written as DNA, the CDR3 is TGTGCCAGCAGCCCTAACTTACCCGGGGATGCGAGCAATCAGCCCCAGCATTTT. Encoded protein: CASSPNLPGDASNQPQHF.

This chain joins TRBV18 and TRBJ2-1, with a weak D call TRBD1 (5 bases). Per germline, CDR1 KGHSH and CDR2 LQKENI. The CDR3 is 15 residues long. V lost 3 bases to trimming and J lost 5 bases, with 14 bases between them. CDR3: CASSPETDSNNEQFF. The CDR3 region has the DNA TGTGCCAGCTCACCGGAAACTGACAGCAACAATGAGCAGTTCTTC.

V gene TRBV5-6 combines with J gene TRBJ2-1, with D maybe TRBD1 (6 bases). Germline lookup yields CDR1 SGHDT and CDR2 YYEEEE. V lost 0 bases to trimming and J lost 7 bases, with 11 bases between them. The CDR3 is 14 amino acids. The CDR3 here is CASSLAPQGNEQFF. Written as DNA, the CDR3 is TGTGCCAGCAGCTTGGCCCCTCAGGGGAATGAGCAGTTCTTC.

The chain has TRBV5-5 and TRBJ2-1; D is perhaps TRBD2 (5 bases). The CDR3 covers 15 residues. CDR1 and CDR2 from the germline V gene are SGHKS and YYEKEE (reference sequence). V gave up 3 bases and J gave up 4 bases, with 14 bases separating them. CDR3 DNA: TGTGCCAGCAGCTCGACCACGAGGGTTTACAATGAGCAGTTCTTC. Its translation is CASSSTTRVYNEQFF.

The rearrangement joins TRBV19 to TRBJ2-7; TRBD1 matches 9 bases. Germline CDR1 and CDR2: LNHDA and SQIVND (reference sequence). The V segment lost 5 bases and the J segment 3 bases; nucleotides outside the gene matches: 5. CDR3 length: 14 residues. DNA for the CDR3: TGTGCCAGTAGTTCACAGGGGGCTAGCTACGAGCAGTACTTC. Residues: CASSSQGASYEQYF.